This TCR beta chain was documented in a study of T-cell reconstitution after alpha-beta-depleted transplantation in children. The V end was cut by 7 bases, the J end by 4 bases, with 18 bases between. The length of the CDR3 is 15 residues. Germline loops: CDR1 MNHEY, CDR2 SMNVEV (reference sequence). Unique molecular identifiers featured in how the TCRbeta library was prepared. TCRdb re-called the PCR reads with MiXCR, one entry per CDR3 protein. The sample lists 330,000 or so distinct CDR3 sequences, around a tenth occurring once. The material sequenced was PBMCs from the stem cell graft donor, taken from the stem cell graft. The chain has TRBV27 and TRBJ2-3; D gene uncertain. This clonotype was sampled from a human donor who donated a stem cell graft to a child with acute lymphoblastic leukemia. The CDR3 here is CASTWSSTAPDTQYF. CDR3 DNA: TGTGCCAGCACCTGGTCCTCAACCGCACCAGATACGCAGTATTTT.